These T cell receptor beta chains were read from a single sample in a study of T cell repertoires in cytomegalovirus infection. TCRdb ran MiXCR on the reads and lists one entry per CDR3 protein. The repertoire holds about 890,000 distinct CDR3 sequences, with approximately 30% as singletons. These receptors lack a known antigen. The sample here was cultured CD8+ T cells from PBMCs, taken from culture after CMV antigen stimulation. These TCRs come from a human donor in good health (CMV status not recorded). Some clones in this sample may be carry-over from other donors' samples. The CDR3 runs from the conserved cysteine through the conserved F or W. The order of the fields is clone size, D gene, V gene, J gene, CDR3 protein, CDR3 DNA. D genes are given only for firm matches. A row's size may be missing; if present it is once, few, many or a size class.

NA	TRBD1	TRBV28	TRBJ2-2	CASSLRGQGDYTGELFF	TGTGCCAGCAGTTTACGGGGACAGGGTGACTACACCGGGGAGCTGTTTTTT
NA	TRBD1	TRBV7-6	TRBJ1-1	CASSSDFMTGPLNTEAFF	TGTGCCAGCAGCAGTGACTTTATGACAGGGCCGCTGAACACTGAAGCTTTCTTT
NA	TRBD1	TRBV19	TRBJ1-1	CASNDREETEAFF	TGTGCCAGTAATGACAGGGAGGAAACTGAAGCTTTCTTT
NA	TRBD2	TRBV27	TRBJ2-4	CASSVLAGGPSIQYF	TGTGCCAGCAGCGTACTAGCGGGGGGGCCATCCATTCAGTACTTC
NA	TRBD1	TRBV7-9	TRBJ2-5	CASRLEKGARETQYF	TGTGCCAGCAGATTAGAGAAGGGGGCGCGGGAGACCCAGTACTTC
NA	NA	TRBV19	TRBJ1-5	CASTLSGGGNQPQHF	TGTGCCAGTACCCTAAGTGGAGGGGGCAATCAGCCCCAGCATTTT
many	TRBD2	TRBV7-8	TRBJ2-1	CASSLIGRGGYNEQFF	TGTGCCAGCAGCTTGATTGGGCGGGGGGGATACAATGAGCAGTTCTTC
NA	NA	TRBV2	TRBJ2-1	CASSALRRGSGDEQFF	TGTGCCAGCAGTGCCCTCCGACGGGGGTCCGGGGATGAGCAGTTCTTC
NA	NA	TRBV19	TRBJ1-2	CASRASDNYGYTF	TGTGCCAGTAGAGCATCTGATAACTATGGCTACACCTTC
NA	NA	TRBV11-2	TRBJ1-2	CASSLDHGAGLNYGYTF	TGTGCCAGCAGCTTAGATCACGGGGCAGGGCTTAACTATGGCTACACCTTC
few	TRBD2	TRBV19	TRBJ2-1	CASSVGLAGAYNEQFF	TGTGCCAGTAGTGTGGGACTAGCGGGGGCTTACAATGAGCAGTTCTTC
NA	TRBD2	TRBV7-9	TRBJ2-1	CASSWGGGTSGGWIYNEQFF	TGTGCCAGCAGCTGGGGGGGAGGAACTAGCGGGGGCTGGATCTACAATGAGCAGTTCTTC
NA	NA	TRBV15	TRBJ1-1	CATSRDKTVGLNTEAFF	TGTGCCACCAGCAGAGATAAGACAGTGGGGCTGAACACTGAAGCTTTCTTT
few	NA	TRBV27	TRBJ1-1	CASSLFTGPLNTEAFF	TGTGCCAGCAGTTTATTTACAGGGCCTCTGAACACTGAAGCTTTCTTT
many	NA	TRBV7-8	TRBJ1-1	CASSPTMTSMNTEAFF	TGTGCCAGCAGCCCGACTATGACGTCCATGAACACTGAAGCTTTCTTT
few	NA	TRBV6-8	TRBJ1-5	CASRPRDTYSNQPQHF	TGTGCCAGCCGCCCCCGGGACACCTATAGCAATCAGCCCCAGCATTTT
few	NA	TRBV19	TRBJ2-1	CASSIVPGGAQFF	TGTGCCAGTAGTATAGTTCCGGGGGGCGCGCAGTTCTTC
NA	TRBD1	TRBV7-8	TRBJ2-3	CASRGADRGRDTQYF	TGTGCCAGCAGAGGGGCCGACAGGGGGAGGGATACGCAGTATTTT
NA	NA	TRBV6-5	TRBJ1-2	CASSHGTTEGYTF	TGTGCCAGCAGTCATGGGACAACGGAAGGCTACACCTTC
NA	NA	TRBV7-9	TRBJ1-2	CASSSSGAGYGYTF	TGTGCCAGCAGCTCCTCGGGGGCGGGCTATGGCTACACCTTC
NA	TRBD1	TRBV6-5	TRBJ2-4	CASSYSGTVIQYF	TGTGCCAGCAGTTACTCCGGGACAGTAATCCAGTACTTC
many	NA	TRBV7-6	TRBJ2-1	CASSLALHNEQFF	TGTGCCAGCAGCTTAGCTTTGCACAATGAGCAGTTCTTC
NA	NA	TRBV10-3	TRBJ1-3	CAILIGAVDSGNTIYF	TGTGCCATCCTAATTGGGGCAGTTGACTCTGGAAACACCATATATTTT
NA	TRBD1	TRBV5-1	TRBJ2-5	CASSADRVEESQYF	TGCGCCAGCAGCGCGGACAGGGTGGAAGAGTCCCAGTACTTC
NA	TRBD1	TRBV7-3	TRBJ2-2	CASSLGQGIPGELFF	TGTGCCAGCAGCCTGGGACAGGGGATTCCCGGGGAGCTGTTTTTT
NA	NA	TRBV7-9	TRBJ1-1	CASSLQWGAEAFF	TGTGCCAGCAGCCTCCAATGGGGGGCAGAAGCTTTCTTT
NA	NA	TRBV12-3/TRBV12-4	TRBJ2-3	CASTPHTDTQYF	TGTGCCAGCACCCCGCATACAGATACGCAGTATTTT
few	NA	TRBV5-4	TRBJ1-1	CASSLEGAGAVRTEAFF	TGTGCCAGCAGCTTGGAGGGCGCGGGGGCGGTAAGGACTGAAGCTTTCTTT
few	NA	TRBV20-1	TRBJ1-1	CSARDPRTPDYEAFF	TGCAGTGCTAGAGATCCAAGGACACCTGACTATGAAGCTTTCTTT